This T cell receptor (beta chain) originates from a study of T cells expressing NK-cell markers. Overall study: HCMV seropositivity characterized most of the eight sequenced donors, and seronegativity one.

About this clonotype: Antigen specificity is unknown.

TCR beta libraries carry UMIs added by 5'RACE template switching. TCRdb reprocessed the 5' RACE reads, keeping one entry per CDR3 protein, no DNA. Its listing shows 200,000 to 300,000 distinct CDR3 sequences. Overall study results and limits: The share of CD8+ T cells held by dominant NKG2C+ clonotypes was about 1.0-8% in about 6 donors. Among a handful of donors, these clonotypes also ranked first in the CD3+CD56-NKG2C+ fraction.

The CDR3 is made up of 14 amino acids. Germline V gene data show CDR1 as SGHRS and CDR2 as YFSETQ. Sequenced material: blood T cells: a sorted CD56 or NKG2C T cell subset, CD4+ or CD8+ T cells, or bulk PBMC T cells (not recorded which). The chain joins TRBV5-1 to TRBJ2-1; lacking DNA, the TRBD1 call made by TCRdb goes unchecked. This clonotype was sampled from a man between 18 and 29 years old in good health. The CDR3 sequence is CASAPQGADNEQFF. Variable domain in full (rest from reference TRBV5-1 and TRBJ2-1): KAGVTQTPRYLIKTRGQQVTLSCSPISGHRSVSWYQQTPGQGLQFLFEYFSETQRNKGNFPGRFSGRQFSNSRSEMNVSTLELGDSALYLCASAPQGADNEQFFGPGTRLTVL.